This T cell receptor beta chain was identified during a study of tumor and adjacent non-tumor tissue in lung cancer. TCRbeta libraries were built with three rounds of nested PCR, modified from ARM-PCR. Using its own MiXCR run on the multiplex PCR reads, TCRdb lists one record per CDR3 protein. The sample contains 55,000 to 70,000 distinct CDR3 sequences, just under 60% of which appear only once. No cell sorting was done before RNA was extracted from the tissue. The table lists this clonotype with a few counts. Since a much larger clone is just one base distant, this may be a read error. This clonotype was obtained from a man between 50 and 59 years old with non-small cell lung cancer. Sequencing input: lung tumor tissue.

The CDR3 spells CASSSQGPYEQHF. The CDR3 region has the DNA TGTGCCAGCAGTTCACAGGGTCCCTACGAGCAGCACTTC. The chain has TRBV12-3 or TRBV12-4 and TRBJ2-7; D is possibly TRBD1 (6 bases). The CDR3 length is 13 residues.